This T cell receptor (beta chain) was documented in a study of shared T cell receptors in the human thymus. Some clones are missing from TCRdb's copy, which holds only in-frame ones; the method was immunoSEQ multiplex PCR. The table lists about 660,000 clones, around 89% of them singletons. Per germline, CDR1 SGHVS and CDR2 FNYEAQ. This CDR3 comprises 18 residues. V lost 4 bases, J lost 6 bases, and 12 bases stayed unmatched. This same sample was also taken into another study, of human thymus T cells. This second study says: Thymic tissue was derived from resections collected during corrective heart surgery.

The clonotype comes from a boy younger than two with a congenital heart defect. The gene calls are TRBV7-6 and TRBJ2-3; TRBD2 matches 14 bases. Sequenced sample: thymocytes. CDR3 coding DNA: TGTGCCAGCAGCTCCACTCCGGGACTAGCGGGAGCGGCGGATACGCAGTATTTT. Encoded protein: CASSSTPGLAGAADTQYF.